The T cell receptor (beta chain) under discussion was sequenced for a study of CXCR3-negative and CXCR3-positive naive CD8 T cells. The study's findings and limits: Upon cryopreservation, CXCR3 expression partially decreased, and most assays used fresh PBMCs. Similar TRBV-TRBJ gene usage was seen in naive CXCR3-negative and CXCR3-positive cells, but not in memory cells. TRB CDR3s of CXCR3-positive naive cells were more hydrophobic than those of CXCR3-negative naive cells. The study found comparably high diversity in both naive subsets and much lower diversity in memory CD8+ cells.

The authors made the TRB cDNA libraries by 5' RACE using UMI labels. Using the 5' RACE reads, TCRdb records one entry per CDR3 protein without DNA. The listing contains some 130,000 distinct CDR3 sequences. By phenotype, naive CD8+ T cells were CD45RO-CCR7+CD27+CD95-. Note on this clonotype: Its cognate antigen is unknown.

The CDR3 runs to 15 residues. Germline V gives CDR1 SGDLS, CDR2 YYNGEE. This TCR came from a human donor in good health. Some clones in this sample may be carry-over from other donors' samples. The chain has TRBV9 and TRBJ2-7. The sequenced sample was naive CXCR3+ CD8+ T cells from blood. Subset given: CD45RO-CCR7+CD27+CD95- naive CD8+ T cells expressing CXCR3 (TNR3+). CDR3 protein: CASSVKQGPYGEQYF.